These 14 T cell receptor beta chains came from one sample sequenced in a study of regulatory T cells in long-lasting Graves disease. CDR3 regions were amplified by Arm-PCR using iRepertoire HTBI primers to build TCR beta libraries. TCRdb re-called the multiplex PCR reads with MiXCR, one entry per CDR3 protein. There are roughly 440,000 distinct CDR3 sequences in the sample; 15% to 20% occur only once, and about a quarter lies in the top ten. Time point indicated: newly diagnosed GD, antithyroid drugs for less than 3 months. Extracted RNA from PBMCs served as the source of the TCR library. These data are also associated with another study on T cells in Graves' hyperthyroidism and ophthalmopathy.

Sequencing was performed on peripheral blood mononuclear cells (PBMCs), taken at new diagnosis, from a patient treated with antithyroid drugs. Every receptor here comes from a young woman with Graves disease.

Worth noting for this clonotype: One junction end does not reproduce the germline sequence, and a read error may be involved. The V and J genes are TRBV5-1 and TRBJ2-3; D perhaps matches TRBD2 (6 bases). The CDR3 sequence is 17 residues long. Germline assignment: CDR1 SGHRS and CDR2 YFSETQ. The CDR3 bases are TGTGCCAGCAGCGTAGGACACAGCGGGTCTGCGGCAGATACGCAGTATTTT. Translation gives CASSVGHSGSAADTQYF.

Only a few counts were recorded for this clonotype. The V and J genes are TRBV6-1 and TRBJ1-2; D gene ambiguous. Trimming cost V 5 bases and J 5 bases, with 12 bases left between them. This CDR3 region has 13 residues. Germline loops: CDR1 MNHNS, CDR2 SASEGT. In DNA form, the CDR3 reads TGTGCCAGCAGTCACCAGGTGGGGTATGGCTACACCTTC. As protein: CASSHQVGYGYTF.

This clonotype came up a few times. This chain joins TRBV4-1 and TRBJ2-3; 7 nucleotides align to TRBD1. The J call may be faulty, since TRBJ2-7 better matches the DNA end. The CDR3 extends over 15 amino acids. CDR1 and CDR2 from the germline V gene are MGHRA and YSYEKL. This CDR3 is CASSQGWQGVSEQYF. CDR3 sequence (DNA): TGCGCCAGCAGCCAAGGGTGGCAGGGGGTGAGCGAGCAGTACTTC.

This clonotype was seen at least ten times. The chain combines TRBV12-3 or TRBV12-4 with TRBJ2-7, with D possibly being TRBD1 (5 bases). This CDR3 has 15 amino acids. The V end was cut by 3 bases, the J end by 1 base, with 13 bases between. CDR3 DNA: TGTGCCAGCAGTTTCACTCGACAGACTTCCTACGAGCAGTACTTC. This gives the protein CASSFTRQTSYEQYF.

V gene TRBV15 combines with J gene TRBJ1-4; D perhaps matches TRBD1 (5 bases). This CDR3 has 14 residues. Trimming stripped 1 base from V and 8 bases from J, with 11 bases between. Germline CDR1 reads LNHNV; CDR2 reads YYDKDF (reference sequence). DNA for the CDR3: TGTGCCACCAGCAGAGGAGGGACGGGGGAAAAACTGTTTTTT. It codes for CATSRGGTGEKLFF.

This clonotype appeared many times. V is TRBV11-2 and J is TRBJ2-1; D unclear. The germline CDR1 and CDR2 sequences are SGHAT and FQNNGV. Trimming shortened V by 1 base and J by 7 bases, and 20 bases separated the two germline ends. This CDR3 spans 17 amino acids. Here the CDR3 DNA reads TGTGCCAGCAGCTTAGCCGCCCCGGACCCGGGTCGTAATGAGCAGTTCTTC. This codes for CASSLAAPDPGRNEQFF.

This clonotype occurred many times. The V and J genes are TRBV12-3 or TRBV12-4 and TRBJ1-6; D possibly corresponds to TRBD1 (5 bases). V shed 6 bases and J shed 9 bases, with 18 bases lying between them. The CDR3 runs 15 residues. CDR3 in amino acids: CASSTTGREGSPLHF. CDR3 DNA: TGTGCCAGCAGCACTACAGGTCGGGAGGGTTCACCCCTCCACTTT.

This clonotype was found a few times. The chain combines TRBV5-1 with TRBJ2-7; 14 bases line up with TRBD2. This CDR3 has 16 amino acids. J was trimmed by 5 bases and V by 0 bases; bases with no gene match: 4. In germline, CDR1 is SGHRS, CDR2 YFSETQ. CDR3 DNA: TGCGCCAGCAGCTTGGAACGACTAGCGGGAGGGAACGAGCAGTACTTC. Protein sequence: CASSLERLAGGNEQYF.

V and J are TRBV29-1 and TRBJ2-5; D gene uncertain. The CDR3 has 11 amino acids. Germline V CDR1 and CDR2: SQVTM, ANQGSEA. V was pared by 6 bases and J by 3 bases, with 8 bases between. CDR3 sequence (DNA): TGCAGCGTCTGGACGGAAGAGACCCAGTACTTC. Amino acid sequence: CSVWTEETQYF. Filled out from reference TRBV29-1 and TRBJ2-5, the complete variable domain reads SAVISQKPSRDICQRGTSLTIQCQVDSQVTMMFWYRQQPGQSLTLIATANQGSEATYESGFVIDKFPISRPNLTFSTLTVSNMSPEDSSIYLCSVWTEETQYFGPGTRLLVL.

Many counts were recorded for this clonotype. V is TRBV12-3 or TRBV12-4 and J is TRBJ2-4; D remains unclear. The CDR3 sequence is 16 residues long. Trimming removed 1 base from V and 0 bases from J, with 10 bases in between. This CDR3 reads CASSLDRRLAKNIQYF. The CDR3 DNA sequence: TGTGCCAGCAGTTTAGACAGAAGACTAGCCAAAAACATTCAGTACTTC.

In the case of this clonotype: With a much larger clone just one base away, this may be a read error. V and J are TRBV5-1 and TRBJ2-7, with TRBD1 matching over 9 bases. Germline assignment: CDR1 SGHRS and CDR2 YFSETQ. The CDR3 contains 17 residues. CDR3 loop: CAGSTPGTGNRIRCQYF. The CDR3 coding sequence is TGCGCCGGCAGTACTCCTGGGACAGGGAATCGGATACGCTGTCAGTACTTC.

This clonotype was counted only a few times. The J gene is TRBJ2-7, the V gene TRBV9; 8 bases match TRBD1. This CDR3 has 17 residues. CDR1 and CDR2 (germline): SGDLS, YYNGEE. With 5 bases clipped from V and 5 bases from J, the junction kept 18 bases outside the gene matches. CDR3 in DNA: TGTGCCAGCAGTCCCTCCGGGACAGGAGTCGGTGGGCACGAGCAGTACTTC. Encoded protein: CASSPSGTGVGGHEQYF. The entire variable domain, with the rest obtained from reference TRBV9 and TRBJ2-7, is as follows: DSGVTQTPKHLITATGQRVTLRCSPRSGDLSVYWYQQSLDQGLQFLIQYYNGEERAKGNILERFSAQQFPDLHSELNLSSLELGDSALYFCASSPSGTGVGGHEQYFGPGTRLTVT.

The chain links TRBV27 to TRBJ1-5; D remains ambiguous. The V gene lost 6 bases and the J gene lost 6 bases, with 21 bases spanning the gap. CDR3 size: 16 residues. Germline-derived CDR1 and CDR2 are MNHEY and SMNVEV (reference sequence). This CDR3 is CASSPLTWVSGQPQHF. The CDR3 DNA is TGTGCCAGCAGCCCCTTGACTTGGGTATCGGGTCAGCCCCAGCATTTT.

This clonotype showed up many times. The DNA for the CDR3 is TGTGCCAGCAGCCGTGGTACCGGTGAGACCCAGTACTTC. Protein sequence: CASSRGTGETQYF. The genes are TRBV7-9 and TRBJ2-5; D unclear. CDR3 size: 13 residues. V was trimmed by 5 bases and J by 5 bases, leaving 12 bases between them. Germline-derived CDR1 and CDR2 are SEHNR and FQNEAQ (reference sequence). The complete variable domain, with remaining parts taken from reference TRBV7-9 and TRBJ2-5, reads DTGVSQNPRHKITKRGQNVTFRCDPISEHNRLYWYRQTLGQGPEFLTYFQNEAQLEKSRLLSDRFSAERPKGSFSTLEIQRTEQGDSAMYLCASSRGTGETQYFGPGTRLLVL.